One and the same sample provided the 29 T cell receptor beta chains below, sequenced in a study of cytomegalovirus exposure and HLA in healthy donors. PCR amplification relied on 60 Vbeta primers (plus 13 Jbeta primers). The data were produced by immunoSEQ multiplex PCR, yet TCRdb's version contains in-frame clones alone and is incomplete. Of 200,000 or so clones in the sample, roughly 88% are singletons; the top ten hold roughly 0.71%. The sequenced material came from PBMCs. These receptors all come from a boy younger than 10 in good health and CMV-seronegative.

The V gene is TRBV6-1, the J gene TRBJ2-5, with 11 positions matching TRBD2. The germline V gene encodes CDR1 MNHNS and CDR2 SASEGT. With V trimmed by 3 bases and J by 3 bases, 3 bases remained unmatched. The length of the CDR3 is 15 residues. The CDR3 DNA sequence: TGTGCCAGCAGTGATAATAGCGGGGGGGAAGAGACCCAGTACTTC. Translation: CASSDNSGGEETQYF.

J is TRBJ1-1 and V is TRBV28; D remains ambiguous. The CDR3 runs to 16 residues. Germline V lookup: CDR1 MDHEN, CDR2 SYDVKM. V gave up 3 bases and J gave up 7 bases, with 21 bases separating them. Here the CDR3 reads CASSLEEQPPHNEAFF. In DNA, the CDR3 is TGTGCCAGCAGTTTGGAAGAACAGCCGCCCCATAATGAAGCTTTCTTT.

This clone has a single count. This chain links TRBV29-1 with TRBJ2-6, with D uncertain. V was shortened by 5 bases and J by 3 bases, with 14 bases between the two germline ends. The CDR3 contains 15 residues. Germline V lookup: CDR1 SQVTM, CDR2 ANQGSEA. In nucleotides, the CDR3 is TGCAGCGTTTCATGGTGGGCAAGTGGGGCCAACGTCCTGACTTTC. Protein sequence: CSVSWWASGANVLTF.

The chain recombines TRBV9 with TRBJ2-1; 8 nucleotides agree with TRBD2. This CDR3 has 15 residues. Germline CDR1 SGDLS, CDR2 YYNGEE. J gave up 8 bases and V 0 bases, and 7 bases lay outside the gene matches. The CDR3 nucleotides are TGTGCCAGCAGCGTAGCTCCTCGGGGGGGCGATGAGCAGTTCTTC. Translating it yields CASSVAPRGGDEQFF.

The J gene is TRBJ1-1, the V gene TRBV11-2; D remains ambiguous. Germline loops: CDR1 SGHAT, CDR2 FQNNGV. The ends were cut back, 4 bases at V and 0 bases at J, with 12 bases in the middle. The CDR3 covers 15 residues. This CDR3 is CASSSRLVMNTEAFF. CDR3 bases: TGTGCCAGCAGCTCCCGGTTGGTCATGAACACTGAAGCTTTCTTT.

Of note for this clone: One end of the junction varies from germline; a read error may be responsible. V and J are TRBV7-9 and TRBJ1-1, with 7 bases aligning to TRBD1. CDR1 is SEHNR and CDR2 is FQNEAQ in the germline V gene (reference sequence). The CDR3 sequence is 12 residues long. The chain's CDR3 is CSSSSGQSEAFF. For the CDR3, the DNA is TGTTCCAGCAGCTCGGGACAGTCTGAAGCTTTCTTT.

The chain couples TRBV7-3 to TRBJ2-3; TRBD1 agrees at 10 bases. The CDR3 is 16 residues long. Losses at the gene ends were 1 base for V and 1 base for J; bases not matched to a gene: 2. Germline CDR1 and CDR2: SGHTA and FQGTGA. CDR3 sequence reads: CASSLRTGGGTDTQYF. DNA for the CDR3: TGTGCCAGCAGCTTAAGGACAGGGGGTGGCACAGATACGCAGTATTTT.

The V and J genes are TRBV19 and TRBJ1-5; the match to TRBD1 covers 7 bases. V was pared by 3 bases and J by 2 bases, with 4 bases of the junction left unmatched. CDR1 LNHDA and CDR2 SQIVND come from the germline V gene (reference sequence). The CDR3 totals 15 residues. CDR3 sequence: CASSIRTGGNQPQHF. The DNA of the CDR3 is TGTGCCAGTAGTATCCGAACAGGGGGCAATCAGCCCCAGCATTTT.

V is TRBV11-3 and J is TRBJ2-3; the D gene is possibly TRBD1 (6 bases). V was trimmed by 2 bases and J by 6 bases, leaving 9 bases between them. Germline V gene data show CDR1 as SGHNT and CDR2 as YENEEA. The CDR3 has 13 residues. The CDR3 loop reads CASSLLGQDTQYF. The CDR3 coding sequence is TGTGCCAGCAGCTTACTCGGACAGGATACGCAGTATTTT.

The V and J genes are TRBV7-9 and TRBJ2-3; D may be TRBD2 (5 bases). V was clipped by 5 bases and J by 0 bases, with 21 bases between them. This CDR3 comprises 18 residues. Germline V gene sequence: CDR1 SEHNR, CDR2 FQNEAQ (reference sequence). DNA for the CDR3: TGTGCCAGCAGCCTACATAGCGCGTACCTGACTAGCACAGATACGCAGTATTTT. Translation gives CASSLHSAYLTSTDTQYF.

The chain employs TRBV28 and TRBJ1-2; 10 bases match TRBD1. The CDR3 loop spans 17 amino acids. Germline CDR1 reads MDHEN; CDR2 reads SYDVKM. The V gene end was trimmed by 3 bases and the J gene end by 8 bases; junction bases not matched to a gene: 15. DNA for the CDR3: TGTGCCAGCAGTTTGGGGACAGGGGTAGGGCCTGGAAACGGCTACACCTTC. Protein product: CASSLGTGVGPGNGYTF.

This clone was seen once. This sequence joins TRBV2 and TRBJ2-7, with 11 nucleotides matching TRBD2. With 6 bases clipped from V and 6 bases from J, the junction kept 10 bases outside the gene matches. The V gene's germline CDR1 is SNHLY and CDR2 FYNNEI. The length of the CDR3 is 15 residues. The chain's CDR3 is CASRGLAGGPCEQYF. In DNA, the CDR3 is TGTGCCAGCAGGGGTTTAGCGGGAGGGCCCTGCGAGCAGTACTTC.

As to this clone: One end of the junction is discordant with germline, which a read error may explain. J is TRBJ2-3 and V is TRBV6-5; the D gene is possibly TRBD1 (6 bases). The CDR3 covers 14 residues. Germline V gene lookup returns CDR1 MNHEY and CDR2 SVGAGI. The CDR3 loop is CASSYRVRTDTRYF. The CDR3 DNA follows: TGTGCCAGCAGTTACCGGGTACGGACAGATACGCGGTATTTT.

There are a few counts of this clone. The genes are TRBV18 and TRBJ2-4, with D possibly being TRBD2 (5 bases). CDR1 KGHSH and CDR2 LQKENI come from the germline V gene. The CDR3 has 13 amino acids. Trimming removed 0 bases from V and 8 bases from J, with 8 bases in between. The CDR3 is CASSPPQRDIQYF. CDR3 bases: TGTGCCAGCTCACCACCGCAGAGGGACATTCAGTACTTC.

V is TRBV2 and J is TRBJ2-3; 7 bases map to TRBD1. This CDR3 contains 14 residues. With 5 bases clipped from V and 2 bases from J, the junction kept 4 bases outside the gene matches. Looked up from germline, CDR1 is SNHLY and CDR2 is FYNNEI. This CDR3 is CASSWDSSTDTQYF. For the CDR3, the DNA is TGTGCCAGCAGTTGGGACAGCTCCACAGATACGCAGTATTTT.

The chain couples TRBV5-6 to TRBJ2-2, with 13 nucleotides matching TRBD2. Per germline, CDR1 SGHDT and CDR2 YYEEEE. This CDR3 is 19 amino acids long. The V segment lost 1 base and the J segment 1 base; nucleotides outside the gene matches: 7. CDR3 amino acids: CASSLRLAGGFLNTGELFF. The CDR3 bases are TGTGCCAGCAGCTTGCGACTAGCGGGGGGCTTTTTGAACACCGGGGAGCTGTTTTTT.

This rearrangement joins TRBV4-1 to TRBJ2-1; no clear D gene. With 3 bases removed from V and 0 bases from J, the gap between germline ends came to 9 bases. Per the germline V gene, CDR1 is MGHRA and CDR2 is YSYEKL. CDR3 length equals 15 residues. The CDR3 spells CASSHQHYSYNEQFF. As DNA, the CDR3 is TGCGCCAGCAGCCATCAGCACTACTCCTACAATGAGCAGTTCTTC.

This clone came up once. This chain connects TRBV7-3 to TRBJ1-2, with 10 nucleotides matching TRBD1. Germline-derived CDR1 and CDR2 are SGHTA and FQGTGA. The V segment lost 2 bases and the J segment 5 bases; nucleotides outside the gene matches: 14. This CDR3 is built from 18 residues. CDR3 bases: TGTGCCAGCAGCTTAGGGATGAGTGACAGGGGGCTGAAGTATGGCTACACCTTC. It specifies CASSLGMSDRGLKYGYTF.

This clone was detected a few times. In DNA, the CDR3 is TGTGCCAGCAAGAGGCTTAACACTGAAGCTTTCTTT. Translating gives CASKRLNTEAFF. The rearrangement uses TRBV9 and TRBJ1-1; D unclear. Deletions cut 6 bases from V and 2 bases from J, with 8 bases between. Looked up from germline, CDR1 is SGDLS and CDR2 is YYNGEE. The CDR3 length is 12 residues. The full variable domain, its missing parts supplied by reference TRBV9 and TRBJ1-1, is DSGVTQTPKHLITATGQRVTLRCSPRSGDLSVYWYQQSLDQGLQFLIQYYNGEERAKGNILERFSAQQFPDLHSELNLSSLELGDSALYFCASKRLNTEAFFGQGTRLTVV.

The chain joins TRBV27 to TRBJ1-6; 7 positions match TRBD1. CDR1 MNHEY and CDR2 SMNVEV come from the germline V gene (reference sequence). This CDR3 region has 14 residues. The trim removed 4 bases at V and 8 bases at J, leaving 5 bases unmatched. CDR3 in amino acids: CASSSRTGDSPLHF. The CDR3 DNA reads as TGTGCCAGCAGTTCCCGGACAGGTGATTCACCCCTCCACTTT.

The chain carries TRBV30 and TRBJ1-2; 7 bases are shared with TRBD1. V gave up 3 bases and J gave up 8 bases; unmatched junction bases: 12. The CDR3 extends over 14 amino acids. Germline V CDR1 and CDR2: GTSNPN, SVGIG (reference sequence). The CDR3 here is CAWSPDREWEGYTF. CDR3 in DNA: TGTGCCTGGAGCCCAGACAGGGAGTGGGAAGGCTACACCTTC.

This sequence joins TRBV6-5 and TRBJ1-1, with 7 bases lining up with TRBD1. V was clipped by 7 bases and J by 2 bases; unmatched bases: 4. This CDR3 has 13 residues. CDR1 MNHEY and CDR2 SVGAGI come from the germline V gene. CDR3 in amino acids: CASKAGGNTEAFF. Here the CDR3 DNA reads TGTGCCAGCAAGGCAGGGGGTAACACTGAAGCTTTCTTT.

CDR3 in amino acids: CASANPLAGSSYEQYF. CDR3 in DNA: TGCGCCAGCGCGAACCCCCTTGCGGGGAGCTCCTACGAGCAGTACTTC. The J gene is TRBJ2-7, the V gene TRBV4-1; tentative D call: TRBD2 (6 bases). Germline V CDR1 and CDR2: MGHRA, YSYEKL. The ends were cut back, 8 bases at V and 0 bases at J, with 20 bases in the middle. The CDR3 covers 16 residues.

The rearrangement joins TRBV4-2 to TRBJ1-2, with 7 bases that match TRBD1. This CDR3 contains 14 residues. The ends lost 4 bases at V and 3 bases at J; junction bases unmatched: 5. Germline values: CDR1 LGHNA, CDR2 YNFKEQ. CDR3 DNA: TGTGCCAGCAGCCCCTCCGGGACAGACTATGGCTACACCTTC. It translates to CASSPSGTDYGYTF.

This clone was seen just once. The chain combines TRBV6-1 with TRBJ2-7; D is perhaps TRBD2 (6 bases). The V gene's germline CDR1 is MNHNS and CDR2 SASEGT. V lost 5 bases and J lost 7, with 15 bases in between. The CDR3 loop spans 13 amino acids. CDR3 sequence (DNA): TGTGCCAGCAGTACCCGTGGAGGGGTGGAGCAGTACTTC. Translating it yields CASSTRGGVEQYF.

The chain has TRBV6-6 and TRBJ2-5; 10 bases agree with TRBD1. After removal of 5 bases from V and 5 bases from J, the junction contained 8 bases not matched to a gene. Germline assignment: CDR1 MNHNY and CDR2 SVGAGI (reference sequence). This CDR3 has 15 residues. The CDR3: CASSTHATGGETQYF. Written as DNA, the CDR3 is TGTGCCAGCAGTACCCATGCGACAGGGGGCGAGACCCAGTACTTC.

The chain joins TRBV9 to TRBJ1-2, with D possibly matching TRBD1 (6 bases). Between the trimmed V and J ends, which lost 4 bases and 4 bases, there was a span of 17 bases. The germline V gene encodes CDR1 SGDLS and CDR2 YYNGEE. The CDR3 has 15 amino acids. CDR3 in DNA: TGTGCCAGCAGCATGGAGGTACAGGGAACCTATGGCTACACCTTC. Translation gives CASSMEVQGTYGYTF.

This chain uses TRBV7-2 with TRBJ2-7, with TRBD1 matching 7 bases. V lost 6 bases, J lost 3 bases, and 8 bases stayed unmatched. The CDR3 is 14 residues long. Germline CDR1 reads SGHTA; CDR2 reads FQGNSA. CDR3 bases: TGTGCCAGCAGTAAAGGGGGCATCGGCTACGAGCAGTACTTC. Its translation: CASSKGGIGYEQYF. Combining the CDR3 with reference TRBV7-2 and TRBJ2-7 gives the whole variable domain GAGVSQSPSNKVTEKGKDVELRCDPISGHTALYWYRQSLGQGLEFLIYFQGNSAPDKSGLPSDRFSAERTGGSVSTLTIQRTQQEDSAVYLCASSKGGIGYEQYFGPGTRLTVT.

The V gene is TRBV30, the J gene TRBJ2-2, with a tentative D call TRBD2 (5 bases). Germline CDR1 is GTSNPN and CDR2 is SVGIG (reference sequence). Trimming pared 4 bases from V and 0 bases from J, leaving 6 bases between. The CDR3 contains 13 residues. Written as DNA, the CDR3 is TGTGCCTGGACGGGGACGAACACCGGGGAGCTGTTTTTT. Encoded protein: CAWTGTNTGELFF.